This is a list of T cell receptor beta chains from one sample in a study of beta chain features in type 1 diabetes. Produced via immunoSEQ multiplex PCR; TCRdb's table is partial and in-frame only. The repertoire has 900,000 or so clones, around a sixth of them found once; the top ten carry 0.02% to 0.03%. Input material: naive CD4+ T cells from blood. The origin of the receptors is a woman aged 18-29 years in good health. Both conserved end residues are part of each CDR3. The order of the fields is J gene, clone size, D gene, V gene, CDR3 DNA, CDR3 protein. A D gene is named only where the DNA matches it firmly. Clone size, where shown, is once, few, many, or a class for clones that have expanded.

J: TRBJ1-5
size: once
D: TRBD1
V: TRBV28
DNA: TGTGCCAGCAGTTTATCGGGACAGGGGTACAATCAGCCCCAGCATTTT
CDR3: CASSLSGQGYNQPQHF

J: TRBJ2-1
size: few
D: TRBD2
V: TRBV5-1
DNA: TGCGCCAGCAGCTTTCGGCGGGAGAGGTGGAATGAGCAGTTCTTC
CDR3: CASSFRRERWNEQFF

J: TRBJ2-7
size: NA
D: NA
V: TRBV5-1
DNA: TGCGCCAGCAGCTTGGGTGACAGCAAAGCCTACGAGCAGTACTTC
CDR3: CASSLGDSKAYEQYF

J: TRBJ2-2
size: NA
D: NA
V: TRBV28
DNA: TGTGCCAGCAGTTCTACCAGGGAGCTGTTTTTT
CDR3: CASSSTRELFF

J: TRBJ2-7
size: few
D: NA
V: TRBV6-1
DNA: TGTGCCAGCGCGGAGAGAGGCTACGAGCAGTACTTC
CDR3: CASAERGYEQYF

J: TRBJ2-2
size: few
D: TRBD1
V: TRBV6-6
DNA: TGTGCCAGCAGTTACTCCCAGGGGGCTCACACCGGGGAGCTGTTTTTT
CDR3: CASSYSQGAHTGELFF

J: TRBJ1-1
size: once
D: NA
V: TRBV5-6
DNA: TGTGCCAGCAGAAAAGAAGGGAAGGGGTACACTGAAGCTTTCTTT
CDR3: CASRKEGKGYTEAFF

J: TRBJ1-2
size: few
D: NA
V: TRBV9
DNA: TGTGCCAGCGGGCGCAGGAATTATGGCTACACCTTC
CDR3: CASGRRNYGYTF

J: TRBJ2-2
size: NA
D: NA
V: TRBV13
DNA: TGTGCCAGCAGCTTAAACTGGCCGGTTGGCACCGGGGAGCTGTTTTTT
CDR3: CASSLNWPVGTGELFF

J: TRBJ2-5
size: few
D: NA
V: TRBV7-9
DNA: TGTGCCAGCAGCTCTCGGGACACTTCCCAAGAGACCCAGTACTTC
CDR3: CASSSRDTSQETQYF

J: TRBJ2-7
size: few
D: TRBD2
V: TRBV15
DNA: TGTGCCACCAGCAGAGACTTCCGGGAGGGCCTCCTCTACTTC
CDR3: CATSRDFREGLLYF

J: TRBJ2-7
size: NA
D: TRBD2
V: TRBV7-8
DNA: TGTGCCTCCCGTCGAGGGACTAGCGGGAGAAGCTCCTACGAGCAGTACTTC
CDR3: CASRRGTSGRSSYEQYF

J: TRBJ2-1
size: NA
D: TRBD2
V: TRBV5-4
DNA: TGTGCCAGCAGCTTAACTAGCGGGACATACAATGAGCAGTTCTTC
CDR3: CASSLTSGTYNEQFF

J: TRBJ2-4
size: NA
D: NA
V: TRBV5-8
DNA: TGTGCCAGCAGTTCGCTCAGGGTAGCCAAAAACATTCAGTACTTC
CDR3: CASSSLRVAKNIQYF

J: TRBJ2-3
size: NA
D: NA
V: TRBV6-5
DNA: TGTGCCAGCAGTTACTCGGGAAGGGGGGATACGCAGTATTTT
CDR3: CASSYSGRGDTQYF

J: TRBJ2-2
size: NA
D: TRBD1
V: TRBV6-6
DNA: TGTGCCAGCAGGTTGACAGGGGGTTTAGGCGGGGAGCTGTTTTTT
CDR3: CASRLTGGLGGELFF

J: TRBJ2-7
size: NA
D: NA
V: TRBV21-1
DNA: TGTGCCAGCAGCAAAGCCAGAACAGCCGGTTTCTACGAGCAGTACTTC
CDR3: CASSKARTAGFYEQYF

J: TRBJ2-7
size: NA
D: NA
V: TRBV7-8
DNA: TGTGCCAGCAGCTTACCAACAGGGTGGTACGAGCAGTACTTC
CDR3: CASSLPTGWYEQYF

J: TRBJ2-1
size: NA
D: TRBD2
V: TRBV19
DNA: TGTGCCAGTAGTTCACCCGCCCGGGGAGCGGGAGGGAGCTCCTACAATGAGCAGTTCTTC
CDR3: CASSSPARGAGGSSYNEQFF

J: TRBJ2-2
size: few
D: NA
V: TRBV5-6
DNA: TGTGCCAGCAGCTGGGGGCAGGGGTACACCGGGGAGCTGTTTTTT
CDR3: CASSWGQGYTGELFF

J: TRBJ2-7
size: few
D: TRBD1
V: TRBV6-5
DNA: TGTGCCAGCAGTTACACCACAGGGGGTTTTGGGTACGAGCAGTACTTC
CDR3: CASSYTTGGFGYEQYF

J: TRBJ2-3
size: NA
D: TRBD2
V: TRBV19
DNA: TGTGCCAGTAAAGCGGGAGCGAACACAGATACGCAGTATTTT
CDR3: CASKAGANTDTQYF

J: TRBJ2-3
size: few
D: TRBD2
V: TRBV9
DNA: TGTGCCAGCAGCCCGAGCGGGAAGGTCCCAGATACGCAGTATTTT
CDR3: CASSPSGKVPDTQYF

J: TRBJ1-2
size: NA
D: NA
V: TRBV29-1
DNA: TGCAGCGTTGAAAGGCCAGAACCTAACTATGGCTACACCTTC
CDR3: CSVERPEPNYGYTF

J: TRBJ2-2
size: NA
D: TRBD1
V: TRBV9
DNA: TGTGCCAGCAGTACCGGGACAGGGGTTAGCGGGGAGCTGTTTTTT
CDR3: CASSTGTGVSGELFF

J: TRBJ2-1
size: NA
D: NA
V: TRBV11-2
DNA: TGTGCCAGCAGCCGTGCTGTTGTGCTAAACAATGAGCAGTTCTTC
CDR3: CASSRAVVLNNEQFF

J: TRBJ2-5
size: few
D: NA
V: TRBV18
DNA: TGTGCCAGCTCACCACCTAGCGTACAAGAGACCCAGTACTTC
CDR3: CASSPPSVQETQYF

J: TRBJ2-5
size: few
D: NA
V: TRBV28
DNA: TGTGCCAGCAGTTTTGCAGGGGGGGAGACCCAGTACTTC
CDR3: CASSFAGGETQYF

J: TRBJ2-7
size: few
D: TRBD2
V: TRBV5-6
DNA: TGTGCCAGCAGCCCCCCGCGCGGGAGGGCCTACGAGCAGTACTTC
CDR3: CASSPPRGRAYEQYF

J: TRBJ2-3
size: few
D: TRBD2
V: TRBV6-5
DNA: TGTGCCAGCAGTTCTACTAGCGGGGGACACACAGATACGCAGTATTTT
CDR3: CASSSTSGGHTDTQYF

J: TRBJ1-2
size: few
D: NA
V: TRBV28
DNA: TGTGCCAGCAGTCCTACAGGGTTTTGGGGCTACACCTTC
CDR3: CASSPTGFWGYTF

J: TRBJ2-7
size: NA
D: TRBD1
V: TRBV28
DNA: TGTGCCAGCAGTTTGGACAGGGAGTACGAGCAGTACTTC
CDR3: CASSLDREYEQYF

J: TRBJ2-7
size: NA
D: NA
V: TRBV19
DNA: TGTGCCAGTAGTATGGGGGTTGTGAGAGAGCAGTACTTC
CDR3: CASSMGVVREQYF

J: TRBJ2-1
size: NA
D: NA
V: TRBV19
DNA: TGTGCCAGTAGACGGTTCCAGGCCTACAATGAGCAGTTCTTC
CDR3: CASRRFQAYNEQFF

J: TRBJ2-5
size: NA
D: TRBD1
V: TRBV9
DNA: TGTGCCAGCAGTGTCAGGGGGCTAGGAGAGACCCAGTACTTC
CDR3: CASSVRGLGETQYF

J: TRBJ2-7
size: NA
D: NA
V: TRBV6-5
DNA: TGTGCCAGCAGAAGTTGGAACTCCTACGAGCAGTACTTC
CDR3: CASRSWNSYEQYF

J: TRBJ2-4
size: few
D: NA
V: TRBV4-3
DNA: TGCGCCAGCAGCCAAGATCAGCTAGCCAAAAACATTCAGTACTTC
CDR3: CASSQDQLAKNIQYF

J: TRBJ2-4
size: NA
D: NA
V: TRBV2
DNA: TGTGCCAGCAGTGACCCTACAGGGATTGGGATTCAGTACTTC
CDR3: CASSDPTGIGIQYF

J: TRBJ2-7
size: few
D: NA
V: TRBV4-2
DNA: TGTGCCAGCAGCACGCGGACAGAGTACGAGCAGTACTTC
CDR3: CASSTRTEYEQYF

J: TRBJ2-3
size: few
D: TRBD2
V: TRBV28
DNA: TGTGCCAGCAGTACCAGCGGGAGGGTCACAGATACGCAGTATTTT
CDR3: CASSTSGRVTDTQYF

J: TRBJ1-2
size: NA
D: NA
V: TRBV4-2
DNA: TGTGCCAGCAGCCAAGACCCAAAAGGGATCTTCTATGGCTACACCTTC
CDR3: CASSQDPKGIFYGYTF

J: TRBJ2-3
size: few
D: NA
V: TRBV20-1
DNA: TGCAGTGCTAGGGATCGCGATACGCAGTATTTT
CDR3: CSARDRDTQYF

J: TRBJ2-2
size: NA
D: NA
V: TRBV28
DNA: TGTGCCAGCAGTACCCTGGGGGGGCCTACCCACACCGGGGAGCTGTTTTTT
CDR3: CASSTLGGPTHTGELFF

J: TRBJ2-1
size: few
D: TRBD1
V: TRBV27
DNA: TGTGCCAGCAGTTTTCACGGACAGGGGCGCTACAATGAGCAGTTCTTC
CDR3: CASSFHGQGRYNEQFF

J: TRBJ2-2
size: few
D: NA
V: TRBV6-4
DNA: TGTGCCAGCGAAAACAAGAACACCGGGGAGCTGTTTTTT
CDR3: CASENKNTGELFF

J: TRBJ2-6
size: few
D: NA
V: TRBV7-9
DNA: TGTGCCAGCAGCTCACTCTCTGGGGCCAACGTCCTGACTTTC
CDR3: CASSSLSGANVLTF

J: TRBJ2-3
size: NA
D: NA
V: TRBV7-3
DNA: TGTGCCAGCAGCTTACTAGGCACAGATACGCAGTATTTT
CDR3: CASSLLGTDTQYF

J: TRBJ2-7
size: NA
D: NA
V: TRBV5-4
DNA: TGTGCCAGCAGCTTGGTCGGGCAGGGGACATACGAGCAGTACTTC
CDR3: CASSLVGQGTYEQYF

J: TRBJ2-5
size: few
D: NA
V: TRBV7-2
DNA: TGTGCCAGCAGCTTACACGTTGAGACCCAGTACTTC
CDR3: CASSLHVETQYF

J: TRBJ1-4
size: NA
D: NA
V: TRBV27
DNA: TGTGCCAGCAGTTCGACGGAAGCTAATGAAAAACTGTTTTTT
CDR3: CASSSTEANEKLFF

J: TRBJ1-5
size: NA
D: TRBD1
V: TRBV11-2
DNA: TGTGCCAGCAGCTCGGGACAGGGTTTGCAGCCCCAGCATTTT
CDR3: CASSSGQGLQPQHF

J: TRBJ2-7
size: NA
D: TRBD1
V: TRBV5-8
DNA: TGTGCCAGCAGCTTGGAGGGACAGCTGTACTTC
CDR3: CASSLEGQLYF

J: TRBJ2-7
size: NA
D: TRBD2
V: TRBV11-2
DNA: TGTGCCAGCAGCTGGACTAGCGGTAGCTCCTACGAGCAGTACTTC
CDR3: CASSWTSGSSYEQYF

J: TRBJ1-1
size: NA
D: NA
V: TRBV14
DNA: TGTGCCAGCAGCCCACGGCCGTTAGCCACTGAAGCTTTCTTT
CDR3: CASSPRPLATEAFF

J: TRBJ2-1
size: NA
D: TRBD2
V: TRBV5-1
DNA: TGCGCCAGCAGCACCCGGGACTATACCAATGAGCAGTTCTTC
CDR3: CASSTRDYTNEQFF

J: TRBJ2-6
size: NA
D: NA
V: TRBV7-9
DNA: TGTGCCAGCAGCAGCCGCAGGGGGGGATCCATCTCTGGGGCCAACGTCCTGACTTTC
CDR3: CASSSRRGGSISGANVLTF

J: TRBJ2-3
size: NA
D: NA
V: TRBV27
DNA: TGTGCCAGCAGTTTATTTTACTCGGGAGAGTCGCATACGCAGTATTTT
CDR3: CASSLFYSGESHTQYF